What follows are 21 T cell receptor beta chains derived from one specimen sequenced in a study of vaccination and CD4 T cells after COVID-19 (dated by TCRdb to about 2022). The library relied on PCR. These reads were obtained on an Illumina iSeq 100. DNA from cultured CD4+ T cells was subjected to TCR sequencing with the Oncomine TCR Beta short-read assay at the Johns Hopkins FTIC core. TCRdb reran the public reads through fastp at Q25 and MiXCR, keeping productive beta chains. Identical CDR3 proteins give one entry, which carries the most common genes and DNA. Counted in this sample were over 10,000 distinct CDR3 sequences; 30% to 40% of them appeared once. Around a third of the sample comes from the top ten. Antigens for these TCRs are unknown. The sample's treatment or condition, from its label and the paper: roughly ten-day PBMC culture with coronavirus spike peptide pools or control peptides (ViraFEST assay).

This specimen consisted of CD4+ T cells from blood, cultured in vitro, obtained before SARS-CoV-2 vaccination. These TCRs come from a human donor who received a COVID-19 vaccine.

The J gene is TRBJ1-2, the V gene TRBV3-1, with D possibly TRBD1 on 6 matching bases. Germline loops: CDR1 LGHDT, CDR2 YNNKEL (reference sequence). The V end lost 2 bases, the J end lost 8 bases, and 12 bases lay between the germline ends. The CDR3 is 13 residues long. CDR3 in DNA: TGTGCCAGCAGCCAACCCGGGGGCCTGGGCTACACCTTC. It translates to CASSQPGGLGYTF.

The V and J genes are TRBV20-1 and TRBJ2-1, with D perhaps TRBD2 (7 bases). Germline V lookup: CDR1 DFQATT, CDR2 SNEGSKA (reference sequence). CDR3 length equals 17 residues. Trimming stripped 0 bases from V and 9 bases from J, with 24 bases between. CDR3 DNA: TGCAGTGCTAGAGATGTTTTTATGTGGGGGGGGCGAAGTGAGCAGTTCTTC. This translates into CSARDVFMWGGRSEQFF.

This rearrangement joins TRBV5-1 to TRBJ2-2; maybe TRBD1 (5 bases). V lost 4 bases and J lost 5, with 15 bases in between. CDR1 SGHRS and CDR2 YFSETQ come from the germline V gene. The CDR3 runs to 15 residues. The DNA for the CDR3 is TGCGCCAGCAGCGTGACTTTCAGGGATACCGGGGAGCTGTTTTTT. Translating it yields CASSVTFRDTGELFF.

In its sample, this clonotype was seen a few times. V is TRBV2 and J is TRBJ2-7, with D unclear. The CDR3 spans 11 residues. Germline V gene sequence: CDR1 SNHLY, CDR2 FYNNEI. V was clipped by 5 bases and J by 4 bases, with 6 bases between them. The CDR3 nucleotides are TGTGCCAGCAGTAGGAGTTACGAGCAGTACTTC. Translated, it gives CASSRSYEQYF. Based on the CDR3 plus reference TRBV2 and TRBJ2-7, the full variable domain is EPEVTQTPSHQVTQMGQEVILRCVPISNHLYFYWYRQILGQKVEFLVSFYNNEISEKSEIFDDQFSVERPDGSNFTLKIRSTKLEDSAMYFCASSRSYEQYFGPGTRLTVT.

The chain joins TRBV24-1 to TRBJ1-6, with TRBD1 as a possible D gene (5 bases). Germline lookup yields CDR1 KGHDR and CDR2 SFDVKD. V was clipped by 6 bases and J by 10 bases, with 15 bases between them. This CDR3 comprises 14 residues. In DNA, the CDR3 is TGTGCCACCAGTCCCGGGGACTCTGGATCACCCCTCCACTTT. It translates to CATSPGDSGSPLHF.

This clonotype was seen a handful of times. This sequence joins TRBV5-1 and TRBJ1-5; D possibly corresponds to TRBD1 (5 bases). Germline-derived CDR1 and CDR2 are SGHRS and YFSETQ. The germline V and J ends were trimmed by 7 bases and 2 bases, with 16 bases remaining between them. The CDR3 extends over 15 amino acids. The CDR3 protein is CASLSEGDCNQPQHF. The CDR3 DNA follows: TGCGCCAGCTTAAGCGAAGGGGATTGCAATCAGCCCCAGCATTTT.

This chain links TRBV20-1 with TRBJ2-3; TRBD1 agrees at 10 bases. The junction had 8 bases not matched to a gene; V was cut back by 0 bases and J by 2 bases. Germline-derived CDR1 and CDR2 are DFQATT and SNEGSKA (reference sequence). The CDR3 contains 17 residues. The CDR3 region is CSAREVRTGGFTDTQYF. CDR3 nucleotide sequence: TGCAGTGCTAGAGAGGTTAGGACAGGGGGGTTCACAGATACGCAGTATTTT.

The chain couples TRBV6-1 to TRBJ1-1, with a weak D call TRBD1 (6 bases). Germline-derived CDR1 and CDR2 are MNHNS and SASEGT. With 6 bases removed from V and 2 bases from J, the gap between germline ends came to 13 bases. The CDR3 is 14 residues long. The CDR3 sequence is CASSPWGPNTEAFF. The CDR3 bases are TGTGCCAGCAGCCCCTGGGGGCCTAACACTGAAGCTTTCTTT.

This clonotype was picked up a small number of times. V and J are TRBV6-5 and TRBJ1-2; D is possibly TRBD1 (5 bases). The germline gives CDR1 MNHEY, CDR2 SVGAGI. This CDR3 spans 15 amino acids. V gave up 0 bases and J gave up 8 bases, with 16 bases separating them. CDR3: CASSYSKQPEGGYTF. Here the CDR3 DNA reads TGTGCCAGCAGTTACTCGAAACAGCCCGAGGGGGGCTACACCTTC.

The rearrangement joins TRBV5-1 to TRBJ1-2, with D perhaps matching TRBD1 (5 bases). Germline V gene lookup returns CDR1 SGHRS and CDR2 YFSETQ. The CDR3 is 14 residues long. V was clipped by 2 bases and J by 5 bases, with 13 bases between them. The CDR3 loop reads CASSFRGTEYGYTF. CDR3 DNA sequence: TGCGCCAGCAGCTTTAGAGGGACGGAGTATGGCTACACCTTC.

V gene TRBV2 combines with J gene TRBJ1-6; D unresolved. The V gene lost 6 bases and the J gene lost 5 bases, with 14 bases spanning the gap. The V gene's germline CDR1 is SNHLY and CDR2 FYNNEI. The CDR3 runs to 15 residues. CDR3 bases: TGTGCCAGCAGGAATTTGGTACAGAATAATTCACCCCTCCACTTT. This codes for CASRNLVQNNSPLHF.

This rearrangement joins TRBV9 to TRBJ1-2; the D is unclear. Germline values: CDR1 SGDLS, CDR2 YYNGEE. The CDR3 is 16 residues long. The V end was cut by 4 bases, the J end by 4 bases, with 20 bases between. The CDR3 nucleotides read TGTGCCAGCAGCACCCGAACCATACACGACCGCTATGGCTACACCTTC. Protein product: CASSTRTIHDRYGYTF.

This clonotype was detected only once. The chain recombines TRBV4-2 with TRBJ2-3; 9 bases agree with TRBD2. CDR1 is LGHNA and CDR2 is YNFKEQ in the germline V gene. The CDR3 contains 19 residues. Trimming at V came to 0 bases and at J to 0 bases, leaving 10 bases not matched to a gene. CDR3 sequence: CASSQDDLAGAVSTDTQYF. The CDR3 DNA reads as TGTGCCAGCAGCCAAGATGATTTAGCGGGGGCCGTTAGCACAGATACGCAGTATTTT.

The V gene is TRBV11-3, the J gene TRBJ2-1; maybe TRBD1 (5 bases). Germline CDR1 reads SGHNT; CDR2 reads YENEEA. There are 12 residues in the CDR3. Trimming shortened V by 5 bases and J by 7 bases, and 9 bases separated the two germline ends. CDR3 sequence: CASSQPGNEQFF. DNA of the CDR3: TGTGCCAGCAGCCAACCAGGGAATGAGCAGTTCTTC.

The chain combines TRBV18 with TRBJ1-2; 7 bases align to TRBD1. CDR1 KGHSH and CDR2 LQKENI come from the germline V gene. The junction had 2 bases not matched to a gene; V was cut back by 5 bases and J by 2 bases. This CDR3 contains 13 residues. CDR3 coding DNA: TGTGCCAGCTCAGAGGACAGGAACTATGGCTACACCTTC. This encodes CASSEDRNYGYTF. Complete variable domain (other parts from reference TRBV18 and TRBJ1-2): NAGVMQNPRHLVRRRGQEARLRCSPMKGHSHVYWYRQLPEEGLKFMVYLQKENIIDESGMPKERFSAEFPKEGPSILRIQQVVRGDSAAYFCASSEDRNYGYTFGSGTRLTVV.

The V call is TRBV19, the J call TRBJ2-1, with 8 positions matching TRBD2. Germline V gene lookup returns CDR1 LNHDA and CDR2 SQIVND (reference sequence). The junction had 7 bases not matched to a gene; V was cut back by 6 bases and J by 9 bases. This CDR3 comprises 13 residues. This chain's CDR3 is CASSGLAAGEQFF. CDR3 sequence (DNA): TGTGCCAGTAGCGGACTAGCTGCCGGTGAGCAGTTCTTC.

The chain employs TRBV7-9 and TRBJ2-7, with a possible D match to TRBD2 (6 bases). This CDR3 is built from 14 residues. Trimming left V 4 bases short and J 3 bases short, with 13 bases between. Looked up from germline, CDR1 is SEHNR and CDR2 is FQNEAQ (reference sequence). The CDR3 protein is CASSSVDYLYEQYF. Here the CDR3 DNA reads TGTGCCAGCAGCTCCGTGGACTACCTCTACGAGCAGTACTTC. The whole variable domain, filled in from reference TRBV7-9 and TRBJ2-7, reads DTGVSQNPRHKITKRGQNVTFRCDPISEHNRLYWYRQTLGQGPEFLTYFQNEAQLEKSRLLSDRFSAERPKGSFSTLEIQRTEQGDSAMYLCASSSVDYLYEQYFGPGTRLTVT.

The sample holds a few counts of this clonotype. The V gene is TRBV19, the J gene TRBJ1-2, with 9 bases matching TRBD1. V lost 1 base to trimming and J lost 4 bases; unmatched junction nucleotides: 4. Germline CDR1 LNHDA, CDR2 SQIVND (reference sequence). CDR3 length: 15 residues. This CDR3 is CASSIGTGASYGYTF. CDR3 bases: TGTGCCAGTAGTATAGGGACAGGGGCGAGCTATGGCTACACCTTC.

The chain couples TRBV18 to TRBJ1-2, with D possibly being TRBD1 (5 bases). V was clipped by 1 base and J by 5 bases, with 11 bases between them. The germline V gene encodes CDR1 KGHSH and CDR2 LQKENI. This CDR3 spans 14 amino acids. CDR3 protein: CASSPLSGVYGYTF. DNA of the CDR3: TGTGCCAGCTCACCACTTTCGGGGGTTTATGGCTACACCTTC.

This chain joins TRBV6-1 and TRBJ1-1; D remains unclear. Trimming shortened V by 11 bases and J by 4 bases, and 20 bases separated the two germline ends. The CDR3 spans 14 residues. The germline V gene has CDR1 MNHNS and CDR2 SASEGT. Written as DNA, the CDR3 is TGTGCCGGCAAGGGCAGGATCGTCGGCACTGAAGCTTTCTTT. This sequence encodes CAGKGRIVGTEAFF.

The rearrangement joins TRBV7-9 to TRBJ2-3; no clear D gene. Trimming removed 8 bases at V and 2 bases at J, with 8 bases between. Germline V gives CDR1 SEHNR, CDR2 FQNEAQ (reference sequence). The CDR3 spans 12 residues. CDR3 sequence reads: CASRADTDTQYF. For the CDR3, the DNA is TGTGCCAGCCGGGCCGACACAGATACGCAGTATTTT.